This TCR beta chain was recovered during a study of T-cell memory formation after mild COVID-19. Via MiXCR, TCRdb re-called the 5' RACE reads, giving one row per CDR3 protein. The data show 400,000 to 500,000 distinct CDR3 sequences, approximately 25% seen once. Notes on this clonotype: Antigen specificity is unknown.

V lost 6 bases and J lost 1, with 4 bases in between. The CDR3 consists of 11 residues. Looked up from germline, CDR1 is LNHDA and CDR2 is SQIVND (reference sequence). Study-wide findings and caveats: Some clones that responded were present in memory (sampled pre-infection), which suggests cross-reactive memory joined.

What was sequenced was PBMCs or a T cell subset sorted from them (not recorded which). This sequence originates from an adult woman who had mild COVID-19 (a few samples of this study predate the infection). Cell type and time point are not known. The J gene is TRBJ2-7, the V gene TRBV19; no definite D call. CDR3 protein: CASRGSYEQYF. CDR3 nucleotide sequence: TGTGCCAGTAGGGGTTCCTACGAGCAGTACTTC.